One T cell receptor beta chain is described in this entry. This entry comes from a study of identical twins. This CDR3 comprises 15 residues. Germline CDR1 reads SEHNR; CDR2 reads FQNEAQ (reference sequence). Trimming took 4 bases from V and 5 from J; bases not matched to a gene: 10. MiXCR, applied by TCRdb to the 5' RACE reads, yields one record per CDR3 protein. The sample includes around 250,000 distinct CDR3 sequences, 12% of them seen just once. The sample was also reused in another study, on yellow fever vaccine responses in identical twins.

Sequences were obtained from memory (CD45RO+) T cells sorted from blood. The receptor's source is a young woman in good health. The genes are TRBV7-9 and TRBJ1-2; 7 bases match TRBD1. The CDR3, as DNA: TGTGCCAGCAGCTCCGGACAGGCTGGGGGTTATGGCTACACCTTC. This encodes CASSSGQAGGYGYTF.